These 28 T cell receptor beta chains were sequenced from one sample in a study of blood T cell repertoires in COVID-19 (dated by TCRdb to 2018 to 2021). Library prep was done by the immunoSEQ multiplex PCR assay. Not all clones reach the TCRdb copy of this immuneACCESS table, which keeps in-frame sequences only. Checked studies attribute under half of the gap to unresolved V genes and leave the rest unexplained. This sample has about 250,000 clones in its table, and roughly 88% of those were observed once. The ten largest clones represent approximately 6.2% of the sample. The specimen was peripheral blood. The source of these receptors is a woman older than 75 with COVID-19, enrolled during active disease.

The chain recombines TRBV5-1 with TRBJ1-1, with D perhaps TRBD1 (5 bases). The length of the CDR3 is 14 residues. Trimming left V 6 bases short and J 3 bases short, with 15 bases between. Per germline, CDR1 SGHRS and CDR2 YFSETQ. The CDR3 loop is CASTPVTGDTEAFF. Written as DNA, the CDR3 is TGCGCCAGCACCCCGGTAACGGGGGACACTGAAGCTTTCTTT.

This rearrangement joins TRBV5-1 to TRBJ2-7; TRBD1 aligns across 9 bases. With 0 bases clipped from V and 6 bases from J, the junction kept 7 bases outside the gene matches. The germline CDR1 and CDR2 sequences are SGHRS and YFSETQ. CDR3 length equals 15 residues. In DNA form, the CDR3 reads TGCGCCAGCAGCTTGGGGGGGACAGGGCTAGGCGAGCAGTACGTC. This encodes CASSLGGTGLGEQYV.

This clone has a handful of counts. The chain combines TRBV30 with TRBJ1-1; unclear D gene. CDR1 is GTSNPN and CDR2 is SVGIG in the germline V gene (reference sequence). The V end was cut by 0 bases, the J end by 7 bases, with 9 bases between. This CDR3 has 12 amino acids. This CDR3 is CAWSVVEVEAFF. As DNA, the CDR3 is TGTGCCTGGAGTGTCGTGGAGGTTGAAGCTTTCTTT.

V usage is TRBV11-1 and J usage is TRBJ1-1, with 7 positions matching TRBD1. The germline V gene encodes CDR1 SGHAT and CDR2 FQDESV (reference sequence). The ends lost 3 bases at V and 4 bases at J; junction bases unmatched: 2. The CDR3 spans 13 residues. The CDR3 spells CASSFAGGTEAFF. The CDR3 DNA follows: TGTGCCAGCAGCTTCGCAGGGGGCACTGAAGCTTTCTTT.

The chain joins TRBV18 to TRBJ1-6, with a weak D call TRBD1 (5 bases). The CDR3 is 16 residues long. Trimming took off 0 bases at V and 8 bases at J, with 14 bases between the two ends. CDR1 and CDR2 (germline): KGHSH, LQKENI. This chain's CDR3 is CASSPPAAGGDSPLHF. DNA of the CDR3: TGTGCCAGCTCACCACCCGCCGCGGGGGGGGATTCACCCCTCCACTTT.

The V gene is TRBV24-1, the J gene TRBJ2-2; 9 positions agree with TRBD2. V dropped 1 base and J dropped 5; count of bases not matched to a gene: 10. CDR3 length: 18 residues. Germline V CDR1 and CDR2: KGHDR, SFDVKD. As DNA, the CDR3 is TGTGCCACCAGTGATTTTATCAGCGGGGGGTCGGGGACCGGGGAGCTGTTTTTT. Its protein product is CATSDFISGGSGTGELFF.

CDR3 sequence: CASSPPSQGMNTEAFF. In nucleotides, the CDR3 is TGTGCCAGCTCACCTCCGTCACAGGGTATGAACACTGAAGCTTTCTTT. V usage is TRBV18 and J usage is TRBJ1-1; a weak D match, TRBD1 (6 bases). V lost 3 bases to trimming and J lost 0 bases, with 14 bases between them. The CDR3 is 16 amino acids. Germline CDR1 reads KGHSH; CDR2 reads LQKENI. Complete variable domain (other parts from reference TRBV18 and TRBJ1-1): NAGVMQNPRHLVRRRGQEARLRCSPMKGHSHVYWYRQLPEEGLKFMVYLQKENIIDESGMPKERFSAEFPKEGPSILRIQQVVRGDSAAYFCASSPPSQGMNTEAFFGQGTRLTVV.

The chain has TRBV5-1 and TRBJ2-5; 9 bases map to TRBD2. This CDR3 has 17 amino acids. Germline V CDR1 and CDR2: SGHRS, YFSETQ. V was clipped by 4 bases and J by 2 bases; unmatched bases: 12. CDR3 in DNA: TGCGCCAGCAGCCCCGGAGGGGGCGGGGGGGTACAAGAGACCCAGTACTTC. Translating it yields CASSPGGGGGVQETQYF.

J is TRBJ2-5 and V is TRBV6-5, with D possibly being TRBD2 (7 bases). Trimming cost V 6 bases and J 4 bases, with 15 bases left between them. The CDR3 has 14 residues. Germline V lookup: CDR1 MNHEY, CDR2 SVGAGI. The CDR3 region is CASRAPAGAETQYF. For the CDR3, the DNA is TGTGCCAGCAGGGCCCCCGCGGGGGCAGAGACCCAGTACTTC.

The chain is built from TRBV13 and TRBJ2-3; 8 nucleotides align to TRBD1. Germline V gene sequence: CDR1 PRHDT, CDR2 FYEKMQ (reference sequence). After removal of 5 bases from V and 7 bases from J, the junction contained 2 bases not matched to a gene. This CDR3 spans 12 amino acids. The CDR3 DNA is TGTGCCAGCAGCCGGACAGGGAATACGCAGTATTTT. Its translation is CASSRTGNTQYF.

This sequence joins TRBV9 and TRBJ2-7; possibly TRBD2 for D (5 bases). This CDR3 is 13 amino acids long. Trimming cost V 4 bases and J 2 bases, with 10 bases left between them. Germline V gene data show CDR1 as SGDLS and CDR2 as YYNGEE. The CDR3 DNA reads TGTGCCAGCAGCCCCGGGGAAGCCTACGAGCAGTACTTC. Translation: CASSPGEAYEQYF.

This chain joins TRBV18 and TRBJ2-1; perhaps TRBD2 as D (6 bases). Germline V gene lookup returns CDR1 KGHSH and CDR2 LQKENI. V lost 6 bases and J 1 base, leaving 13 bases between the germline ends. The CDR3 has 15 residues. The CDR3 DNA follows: TGTGCCAGCTCCCTGGGGGGACTTTCCTACAATGAGCAGTTCTTC. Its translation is CASSLGGLSYNEQFF.

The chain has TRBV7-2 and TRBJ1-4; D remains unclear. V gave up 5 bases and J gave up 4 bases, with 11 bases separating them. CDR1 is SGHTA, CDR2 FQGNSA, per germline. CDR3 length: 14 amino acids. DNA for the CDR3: TGTGCCAGCAGCCCGGGAGGGTATAATGAAAAACTGTTTTTT. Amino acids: CASSPGGYNEKLFF.

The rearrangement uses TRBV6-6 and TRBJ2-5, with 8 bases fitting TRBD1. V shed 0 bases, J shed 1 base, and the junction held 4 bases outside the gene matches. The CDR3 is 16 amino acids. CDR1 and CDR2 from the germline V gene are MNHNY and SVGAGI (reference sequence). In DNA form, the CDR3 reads TGTGCCAGCAGTTACTCGACAGGGGTAGGCCAAGAGACCCAGTACTTC. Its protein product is CASSYSTGVGQETQYF.

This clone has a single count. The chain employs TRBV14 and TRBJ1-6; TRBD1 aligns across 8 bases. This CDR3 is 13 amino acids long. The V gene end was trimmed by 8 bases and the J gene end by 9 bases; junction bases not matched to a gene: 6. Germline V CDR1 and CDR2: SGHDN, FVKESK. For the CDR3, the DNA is TGTGCCAGCTGCGTGCAGGGGGCTTCACCCCTCCACTTT. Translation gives CASCVQGASPLHF.

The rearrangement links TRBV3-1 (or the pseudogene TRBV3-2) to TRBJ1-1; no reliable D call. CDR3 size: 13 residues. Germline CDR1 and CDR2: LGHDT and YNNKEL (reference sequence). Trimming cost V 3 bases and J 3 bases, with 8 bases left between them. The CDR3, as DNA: TGTGCCAGCAGCCAGCTGGGCGACACTGAAGCTTTCTTT. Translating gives CASSQLGDTEAFF.

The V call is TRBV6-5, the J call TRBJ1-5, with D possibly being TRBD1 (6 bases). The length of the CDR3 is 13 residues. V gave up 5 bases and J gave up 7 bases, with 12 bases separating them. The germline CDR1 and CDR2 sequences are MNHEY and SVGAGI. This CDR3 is CASSTGSWQPQHF. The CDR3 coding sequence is TGTGCCAGCAGTACAGGGTCCTGGCAGCCCCAGCATTTT.

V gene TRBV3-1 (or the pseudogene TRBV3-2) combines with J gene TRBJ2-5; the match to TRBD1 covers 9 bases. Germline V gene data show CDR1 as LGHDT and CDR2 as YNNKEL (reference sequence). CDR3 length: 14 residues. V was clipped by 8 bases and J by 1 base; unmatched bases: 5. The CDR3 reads CASGMTGGQETQYF. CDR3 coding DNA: TGTGCCAGCGGGATGACAGGGGGCCAAGAGACCCAGTACTTC.

The CDR3 DNA sequence: TGTGCCAGCAGCCAAGCTGGCAGGGTGACTGAAGCTTTCTTT. This translates into CASSQAGRVTEAFF. The gene calls are TRBV3-1 (or the pseudogene TRBV3-2) and TRBJ1-1, with D possibly TRBD1 on 5 matching bases. The CDR3 sequence is 14 residues long. Looked up from germline, CDR1 is LGHDT and CDR2 is YNNKEL (reference sequence). Trimming took off 1 base at V and 5 bases at J, with 11 bases between the two ends.

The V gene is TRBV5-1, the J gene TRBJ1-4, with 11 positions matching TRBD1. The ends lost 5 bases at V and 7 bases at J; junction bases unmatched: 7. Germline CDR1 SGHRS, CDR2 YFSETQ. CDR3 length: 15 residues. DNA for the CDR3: TGCGCCAGCAGTCGGACAGGGGGCCGGGGTGAAAAACTGTTTTTT. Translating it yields CASSRTGGRGEKLFF. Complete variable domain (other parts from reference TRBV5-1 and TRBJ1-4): KAGVTQTPRYLIKTRGQQVTLSCSPISGHRSVSWYQQTPGQGLQFLFEYFSETQRNKGNFPGRFSGRQFSNSRSEMNVSTLELGDSALYLCASSRTGGRGEKLFFGSGTQLSVL.

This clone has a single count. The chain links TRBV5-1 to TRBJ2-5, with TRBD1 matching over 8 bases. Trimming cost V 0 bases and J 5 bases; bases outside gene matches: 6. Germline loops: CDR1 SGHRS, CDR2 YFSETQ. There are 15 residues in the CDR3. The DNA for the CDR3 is TGCGCCAGCAGCTTGGCCCCAGGGGGCAGCGAGACCCAGTACTTC. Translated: CASSLAPGGSETQYF.

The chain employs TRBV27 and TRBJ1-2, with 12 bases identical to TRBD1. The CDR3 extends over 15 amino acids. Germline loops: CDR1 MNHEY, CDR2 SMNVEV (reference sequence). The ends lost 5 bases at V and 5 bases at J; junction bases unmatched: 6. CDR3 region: CASSDRDRGRYGYTF. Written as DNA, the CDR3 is TGTGCCAGCAGTGACCGGGACAGGGGGCGATATGGCTACACCTTC.

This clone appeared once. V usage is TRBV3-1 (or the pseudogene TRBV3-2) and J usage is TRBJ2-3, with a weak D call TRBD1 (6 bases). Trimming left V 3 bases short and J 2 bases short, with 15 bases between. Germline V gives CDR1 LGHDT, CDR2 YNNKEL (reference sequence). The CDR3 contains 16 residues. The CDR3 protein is CASSQDYREATDTQYF. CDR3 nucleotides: TGTGCCAGCAGCCAGGATTACAGGGAAGCCACAGATACGCAGTATTTT.

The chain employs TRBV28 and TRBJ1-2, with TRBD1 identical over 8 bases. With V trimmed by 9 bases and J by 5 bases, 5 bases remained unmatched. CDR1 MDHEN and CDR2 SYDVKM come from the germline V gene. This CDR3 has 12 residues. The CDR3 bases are TGTGCCAGTCTAACAGGGGGATATGGCTACACCTTC. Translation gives CASLTGGYGYTF.

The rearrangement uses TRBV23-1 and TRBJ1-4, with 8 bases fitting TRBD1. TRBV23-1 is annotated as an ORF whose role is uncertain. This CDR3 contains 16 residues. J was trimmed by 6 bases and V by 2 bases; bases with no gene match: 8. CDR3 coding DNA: TGCGCCAGCAGTCAACCGGACAGGGTAGACCATGAAAAACTGTTTTTT. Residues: CASSQPDRVDHEKLFF.

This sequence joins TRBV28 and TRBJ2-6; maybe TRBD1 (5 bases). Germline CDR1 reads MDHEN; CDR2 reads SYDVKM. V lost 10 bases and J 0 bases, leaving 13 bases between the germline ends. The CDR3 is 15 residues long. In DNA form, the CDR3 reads TGTGCCACCCAGGGTTCCCCCTCTGGGGCCAACGTCCTGACTTTC. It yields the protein CATQGSPSGANVLTF.

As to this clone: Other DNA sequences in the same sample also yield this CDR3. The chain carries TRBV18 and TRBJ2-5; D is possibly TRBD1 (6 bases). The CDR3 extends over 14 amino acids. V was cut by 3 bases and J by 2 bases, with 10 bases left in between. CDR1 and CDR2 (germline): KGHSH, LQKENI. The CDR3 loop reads CASSPGTFQETQYF. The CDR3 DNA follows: TGTGCCAGCTCACCCGGGACATTTCAAGAGACCCAGTACTTC.

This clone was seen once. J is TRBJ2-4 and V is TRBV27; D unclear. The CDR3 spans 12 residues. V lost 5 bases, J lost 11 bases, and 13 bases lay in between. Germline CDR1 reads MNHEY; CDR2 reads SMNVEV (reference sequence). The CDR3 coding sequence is TGTGCCAGCAGTGCCAGACTGGGTGTTCAGTACTTC. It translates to CASSARLGVQYF.